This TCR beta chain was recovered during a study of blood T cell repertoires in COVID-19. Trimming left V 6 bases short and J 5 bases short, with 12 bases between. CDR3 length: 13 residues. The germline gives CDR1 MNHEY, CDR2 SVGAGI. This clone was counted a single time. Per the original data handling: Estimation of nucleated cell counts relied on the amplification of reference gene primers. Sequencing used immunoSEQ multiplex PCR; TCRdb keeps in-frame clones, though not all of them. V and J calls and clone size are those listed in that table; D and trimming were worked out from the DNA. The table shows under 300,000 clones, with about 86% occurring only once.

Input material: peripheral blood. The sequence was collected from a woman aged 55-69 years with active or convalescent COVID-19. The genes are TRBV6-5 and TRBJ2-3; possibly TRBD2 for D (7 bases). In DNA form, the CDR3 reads TGTGCCAGCAGGCGGGGGCGGGGAGATACGCAGTATTTT. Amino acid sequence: CASRRGRGDTQYF.